The 27 T cell receptor beta chains given below trace back to one sample, sequenced in a study of breast tumors, draining lymph nodes, adjacent tissues. TCRdb itself ran the multiplex PCR reads through MiXCR, one entry per CDR3 protein. Of fewer than 200,000 distinct CDR3 sequences listed, about 33% are singletons. Axillary draining lymph nodes of breast cancer patients supplied the node samples. The sequenced sample was axillary lymph node tissue. Source of these receptors: a female donor with breast cancer. Some clones in this sample may be carry-over from other donors' samples.

As for this clonotype: A junction boundary mismatches the germline segment, possibly from a read error. The chain links TRBV2 to TRBJ1-1; D is undetermined. CDR1 and CDR2 from the germline V gene are SNHLY and FYNNEI. CDR3 length equals 14 residues. The chain's CDR3 is CVSSETVMNTEAFF. CDR3 coding DNA: TGTGTCAGCAGTGAAACCGTTATGAACACTGAAGCTTTCTTT.

Points on this clonotype: A read error is possible here, since a much larger clone lies one base away. This chain uses TRBV3-1 with TRBJ2-7; perhaps TRBD2 as D (6 bases). The CDR3 length is 17 residues. V lost 1 base and J lost 4, with 20 bases in between. Looked up from germline, CDR1 is LGHDT and CDR2 is YNNKEL (reference sequence). The CDR3 spells CASSQASSERSQYEQYF. In DNA, the CDR3 is TGTGCCAGCAGCCAAGCGTCTAGCGAACGCAGCCAATACGAGCAGTACTTC.

This clonotype appeared many times. This sequence joins TRBV6-5 and TRBJ1-2; a weak D match, TRBD1 (5 bases). The CDR3 runs 17 residues. The ends were cut back, 6 bases at V and 4 bases at J, with 24 bases in the middle. Germline loops: CDR1 MNHEY, CDR2 SVGAGI. CDR3 protein: CASSLDSHGGSSYGYTF. CDR3 DNA: TGTGCCAGCAGCCTAGATTCCCACGGGGGAAGTAGCTATGGCTACACCTTC.

This clonotype has ten or more counts. J is TRBJ1-4 and V is TRBV6-2 or TRBV6-3, with TRBD1 identical over 8 bases. V lost 2 bases and J lost 8; bases outside the gene matches: 10. CDR1 MNHEY and CDR2 SVGEGT come from the germline V gene. There are 16 residues in the CDR3. CDR3 DNA: TGTGCCAGCAGTTACAGTCAGGGGGCGTCTTTCGAAAAACTGTTTTTT. Protein: CASSYSQGASFEKLFF.

This clonotype came up many times. The rearrangement joins TRBV24-1 to TRBJ2-1; D possibly corresponds to TRBD1 (7 bases). Germline V gene sequence: CDR1 KGHDR, CDR2 SFDVKD. The CDR3 length is 14 residues. Trimming removed 12 bases from V and 10 bases from J, with 24 bases in between. The DNA of the CDR3 is TGTGCCTCACAGGGGTCAGGCGGGAAGGCGGAGCAGTTCTTC. It translates to CASQGSGGKAEQFF.

This clonotype was picked up many times. This may arise from a read error, as a much more abundant clone is one base away. This sequence joins TRBV20-1 and TRBJ2-5; 7 bases are a match to TRBD2. This CDR3 contains 11 residues. Germline V gene data show CDR1 as DFQATT and CDR2 as SNEGSKA (reference sequence). The CDR3 DNA sequence: TGCAGTGCTTTTGGGGGGGTGACCCAGTCCTTC. This gives the protein CSAFGGVTQSF.

A remark on this clonotype: Compared with germline, one end of the junction differs, possibly owing to a read error. The V gene is TRBV7-2, the J gene TRBJ1-4; D not certain. Germline values: CDR1 SGHTA, CDR2 FQGNSA. The length of the CDR3 is 16 residues. The CDR3 loop reads CASGLDFLYPDEKLFF. For the CDR3, the DNA is TGTGCCAGCGGCTTAGATTTCCTCTATCCTGATGAAAAACTGTTTTTT.

In this sample, this clonotype turned up a few times. Just one base apart from a much larger clone, this may be a read error. The chain recombines TRBV5-4 with TRBJ2-3; D not resolved. The CDR3 extends over 15 amino acids. Germline CDR1 SGHNT, CDR2 YYREEE (reference sequence). V gave up 0 bases and J gave up 3 bases, with 11 bases separating them. In DNA form, the CDR3 reads TGTGCCAGCAGCTTGGCCGCAGCGAGGACAGATACGCAGTATTTT. Its protein product is CASSLAAARTDTQYF.

This clonotype was observed at least ten times. V and J are TRBV5-6 and TRBJ1-6; a weak D match, TRBD1 (6 bases). The V end lost 4 bases, the J end lost 2 bases, and 13 bases lay between the germline ends. The CDR3 runs to 16 residues. The V gene's germline CDR1 is SGHDT and CDR2 YYEEEE. CDR3 coding DNA: TGTGCCAGCAGCACCTACAGGGAAACCTATAATTCACCCCTCCACTTT. This encodes CASSTYRETYNSPLHF.

This clonotype was seen repeatedly, ten times or more. This chain links TRBV12-3 or TRBV12-4 with TRBJ1-2, with D hard to call. The CDR3 extends over 13 amino acids. Trimming took off 3 bases at V and 3 bases at J, with 8 bases between the two ends. The DNA for the CDR3 is TGTGCCAGCAGTTTCGCAGGCCACTATGGCTACACCTTC. Translating gives CASSFAGHYGYTF.

The genes are TRBV27 and TRBJ2-3; D remains ambiguous. The V gene lost 5 bases and the J gene lost 4 bases, with 13 bases spanning the gap. The CDR3 contains 14 residues. Germline V lookup: CDR1 MNHEY, CDR2 SMNVEV (reference sequence). In nucleotides, the CDR3 is TGTGCCAGCAGTCCATCCGGGTCGGCAGATACGCAGTATTTT. Residues: CASSPSGSADTQYF.

This clonotype was detected a few times. V is TRBV20-1 and J is TRBJ2-7, with D possibly being TRBD1 or TRBD2 (6 bases each). Trimming shortened V by 3 bases and J by 5 bases, and 14 bases separated the two germline ends. The CDR3 runs to 13 residues. Looked up from germline, CDR1 is DFQATT and CDR2 is SNEGSKA (reference sequence). The CDR3 DNA is TGCAGTGCTAGGACGGGGGCGGGCGACGAGCAGTACTTC. Residues: CSARTGAGDEQYF.

The table lists this clonotype with many counts. The gene calls are TRBV19 and TRBJ1-4; tentative D call: TRBD1 (6 bases). Germline-derived CDR1 and CDR2 are LNHDA and SQIVND (reference sequence). Deletions cut 7 bases from V and 8 bases from J, with 17 bases between. The length of the CDR3 is 14 residues. The CDR3 loop is CASNLGGGYEKLFF. CDR3 DNA sequence: TGTGCCAGTAACCTAGGGGGAGGATACGAAAAACTGTTTTTT.

As to this clonotype: A read error may explain this, as a much larger clone is one base away. This chain links TRBV6-5 with TRBJ1-4, with unresolved D. Trimming took 5 bases from V and 13 from J, leaving 11 bases between them. There are 11 residues in the CDR3. Per germline, CDR1 MNHEY and CDR2 SVGAGI. In DNA form, the CDR3 reads TGTGCCAGCAGTGGCGAGGGAAGACTGTTTTTT. Residues: CASSGEGRLFF.

At least ten counts were recorded for this clonotype. The genes are TRBV7-2 and TRBJ2-3, with unresolved D. CDR1 and CDR2 (germline): SGHTA, FQGNSA. The ends were cut back, 5 bases at V and 3 bases at J, with 12 bases in the middle. The CDR3 contains 14 residues. Here the CDR3 reads CASSLQPGTDTQYF. CDR3 nucleotide sequence: TGTGCCAGCAGCCTGCAGCCTGGGACAGATACGCAGTATTTT.

This clonotype was counted many times. The chain links TRBV11-3 to TRBJ2-1, with D perhaps matching TRBD2 (5 bases). The CDR3 has 15 residues. The ends were cut back, 3 bases at V and 3 bases at J, with 12 bases in the middle. Germline V gene sequence: CDR1 SGHNT, CDR2 YENEEA. The CDR3 nucleotides read TGTGCCAGCAGCTTGAGGAGGAGCAACTACAATGAGCAGTTCTTC. It codes for CASSLRRSNYNEQFF.

Regarding this clonotype: A much larger clone is a single base away; this may be a read error. The J gene is TRBJ1-2, the V gene TRBV6-1; D may be TRBD1 (6 bases). Trimming stripped 7 bases from V and 9 bases from J, with 12 bases between. CDR3 size: 11 residues. Per the germline V gene, CDR1 is MNHNS and CDR2 is SASEGT. CDR3 bases: TGTGCCAGCAACCCAGGGGTTAGCTACACCTTC. Translating it yields CASNPGVSYTF.

This clonotype has just a few counts. The gene calls are TRBV12-5 and TRBJ1-5; possible D gene TRBD1, 5 bases. In germline, CDR1 is LGHNT, CDR2 FRNRAP. Trimming left V 3 bases short and J 2 bases short, with 11 bases between. The CDR3 loop spans 15 amino acids. The CDR3 sequence is CASGLRQGGNQPQHF. The CDR3 nucleotides are TGTGCTAGTGGTTTAAGGCAGGGTGGCAATCAGCCCCAGCATTTT.

This clonotype occurred many times. At one of its ends the junction is not consistent with the germline gene, which may arise from a read error. The rearrangement joins TRBV7-9 to TRBJ2-2, with 7 bases fitting TRBD1. The CDR3 extends over 19 amino acids. In germline, CDR1 is SEHNR, CDR2 FQNEAQ (reference sequence). The CDR3 DNA reads TGTGCCAGCAGCTTATTGCGAAACCGGGACAGCGCGAACCCCGGGGAGCTGTTTTTT. Amino acid sequence: CASSLLRNRDSANPGELFF.

A word on this clonotype: Given a much more abundant clone one base away, this may be a read error. The J gene is TRBJ2-5, the V gene TRBV20-1; D call uncertain. Germline CDR1 and CDR2: DFQATT and SNEGSKA (reference sequence). The CDR3 loop spans 14 amino acids. CDR3 bases: TGCAGTGCCCGAAAGGTAGAGTACCAAGCGACCCAGTACTTC. Protein product: CSARKVEYQATQYF.

Regarding this clonotype: This may be a read error: a much more frequent sequence differs by one nucleotide. The CDR3 carries no conserved terminal phenylalanine or tryptophan, so it likely arises from a read error. The chain employs TRBV3-1 and TRBJ2-3; the D call may be TRBD1 or TRBD2 (6 bases each). From germline, CDR1 is LGHDT and CDR2 YNNKEL (reference sequence). V lost 2 bases, J lost 4 bases, and 13 bases lay in between. The CDR3 is 15 amino acids. The CDR3 loop reads CASSQNSGAPDTQYL. The CDR3 coding sequence is TGTGCCAGCAGCCAAAATTCGGGGGCCCCAGATACGCAGTATCTT.

This clonotype showed up just a few times. Germline is not matched at one junction end, which may reflect a read error. V gene TRBV9 combines with J gene TRBJ2-1; 7 bases are shared with TRBD1. The CDR3 contains 15 residues. In germline, CDR1 is SGDLS, CDR2 YYNGEE. In DNA, the CDR3 is TGTGCCAGCAGCGTAGTGGGGGAGACAGGGTATGAGCCGTTCTTC. It encodes CASSVVGETGYEPFF. Looking up the rest from reference TRBV9 and TRBJ2-1 gives the full variable domain: DSGVTQTPKHLITATGQRVTLRCSPRSGDLSVYWYQQSLDQGLQFLIQYYNGEERAKGNILERFSAQQFPDLHSELNLSSLELGDSALYFCASSVVGETGYEPFFGPGTRLTVL.

Details on this clonotype: Being one base from a much bigger clone, this may be a read error. This chain uses TRBV11-2 with TRBJ2-7; 7 nucleotides line up with TRBD2. The CDR3 loop spans 13 amino acids. CDR1 is SGHAT and CDR2 is FQNNGV in the germline V gene. The CDR3 is CAETGGSSSEQYF. CDR3 nucleotides: TGTGCCGAAACGGGGGGAAGCTCCTCCGAGCAGTACTTC.

This clonotype was found many times. J is TRBJ1-6 and V is TRBV27; D uncertain. From germline, CDR1 is MNHEY and CDR2 SMNVEV (reference sequence). Between the trimmed V and J ends, which lost 1 base and 7 bases, there was a span of 8 bases. The CDR3 extends over 14 amino acids. The CDR3 sequence: CASSLFGQNSPLHF. Written as DNA, the CDR3 is TGTGCCAGCAGTTTATTCGGCCAGAATTCACCCCTCCACTTT.

This clonotype was seen many times. The V gene is TRBV6-5, the J gene TRBJ2-5, with 10 bases aligning to TRBD2. V lost 6 bases, J lost 2 bases, and 12 bases stayed unmatched. The CDR3 consists of 17 residues. CDR1 MNHEY and CDR2 SVGAGI come from the germline V gene. The CDR3 reads CASSRVSGGAGQETQYF. The CDR3 nucleotides read TGTGCCAGCAGCCGCGTCAGCGGGGGGGCCGGGCAAGAGACCCAGTACTTC.

In the case of this clonotype: A read error may be the cause here, since a much bigger clone is one base away. The J gene is TRBJ2-7, the V gene TRBV5-1; possible D gene TRBD2, 6 bases. CDR1 is SGHRS and CDR2 is YFSETQ in the germline V gene. This CDR3 region has 13 residues. The ends were cut back, 4 bases at V and 10 bases at J, with 18 bases in the middle. The DNA for the CDR3 is TGCGCCAGCAGCCCGGAGGGCAGGGCAAACCAGTACTTC. This translates into CASSPEGRANQYF. Variable domain in full (rest from reference TRBV5-1 and TRBJ2-7): KAGVTQTPRYLIKTRGQQVTLSCSPISGHRSVSWYQQTPGQGLQFLFEYFSETQRNKGNFPGRFSGRQFSNSRSEMNVSTLELGDSALYLCASSPEGRANQYFGPGTRLTVT.

This clonotype occurred once. The V and J genes are TRBV24-1 and TRBJ1-4, with 11 nucleotides matching TRBD1. V dropped 4 bases and J dropped 4; count of bases not matched to a gene: 4. This CDR3 spans 16 amino acids. Germline V gives CDR1 KGHDR, CDR2 SFDVKD. As DNA, the CDR3 is TGTGCCACCAGTGACCTCGGGACAGGGGGTAATGAAAAACTGTTTTTT. Protein product: CATSDLGTGGNEKLFF.